The rows below give T cell receptor beta chains drawn from one sample of a study of Ad26.COV2.S vaccination and SARS-CoV-2 variants. Clones were read by immunoSEQ multiplex PCR, and TCRdb kept only the in-frame ones, dropping some. The table has fewer than 900,000 clones, around 90% seen once. The material sequenced was peripheral blood, taken in a trial of Ad26.COV2.S vaccine versus placebo. The receptor source for this set is a person aged 18-60 years who received the Ad26.COV2.S COVID-19 vaccine or a placebo. Each CDR3 is given with its conserved first and last residue. A D gene is named only where the DNA matches it firmly. Size is omitted from some rows. Given values are once, few, many or a class for expanded clones.

size: NA
V: TRBV24-1
J: TRBJ2-3
D: TRBD1
DNA: TGTGCCACCAGTGGTGGGACAGGGTTGTCTAGCACAGATACGCAGTATTTT
CDR3: CATSGGTGLSSTDTQYF

size: once
V: TRBV27
J: TRBJ2-3
D: NA
DNA: TGTGCCAGCTCCCCGCCCGGGAGAGGTTACGCAGATACGCAGTATTTT
CDR3: CASSPPGRGYADTQYF

size: NA
V: TRBV6-1
J: TRBJ1-2
D: NA
DNA: TGTGCCAGCGGTGACAGATCTTCCGGCTACACCTTC
CDR3: CASGDRSSGYTF

size: NA
V: TRBV6-2/TRBV6-3
J: TRBJ2-5
D: NA
DNA: TGTGCCAGCAGTTCCTCGACTAGGTATATGTACCAAGAGACCCAGTACTTC
CDR3: CASSSSTRYMYQETQYF

size: NA
V: TRBV18
J: TRBJ2-7
D: TRBD2
DNA: TGTGCCAGCTCATGGGAGGGTTCCTACGAGCAGTACTTC
CDR3: CASSWEGSYEQYF

size: NA
V: TRBV5-6
J: TRBJ2-2
D: TRBD2
DNA: TGTGCCAGCAGCTTGTGGGGCGGGAGCGGCGGCACCGGGGAGCTGTTTTTT
CDR3: CASSLWGGSGGTGELFF

size: NA
V: TRBV12-3/TRBV12-4
J: TRBJ1-5
D: NA
DNA: TGTGCCAGCAGTTGGACACGTTTAGAGCCCCAGCATTTT
CDR3: CASSWTRLEPQHF

size: NA
V: TRBV15
J: TRBJ2-7
D: TRBD2
DNA: TGTGCCACCAGCAGAGATCGCGGAGCGGGAAGGAGCTACGAGCAGTACTTC
CDR3: CATSRDRGAGRSYEQYF

size: NA
V: TRBV7-2
J: TRBJ2-3
D: NA
DNA: TGTGCCAGCAGCCCATCGGGGGCCACAGATACGCAGTATTTT
CDR3: CASSPSGATDTQYF

size: NA
V: TRBV4-2
J: TRBJ2-1
D: TRBD2
DNA: TGTGCCAGCAGCCAAGAGGTAGGACTAGCGGGGGGGGAGCAGTTCTTC
CDR3: CASSQEVGLAGGEQFF

size: NA
V: TRBV6-4
J: TRBJ2-2
D: NA
DNA: TGTGCCAGCAGTCAACAGGGAAACACCGGGGAGCTGTTTTTT
CDR3: CASSQQGNTGELFF

size: NA
V: TRBV5-1
J: TRBJ2-1
D: TRBD1
DNA: TGCGCCAGCAGCTTGGGGGACAGGGAAGGGGCGAGCAATGAGCAGTTCTTC
CDR3: CASSLGDREGASNEQFF

size: NA
V: TRBV7-2
J: TRBJ2-5
D: NA
DNA: TGTGCCAGCAGCCCCCCACAGACAGGTTTAGAGACCCAGTACTTC
CDR3: CASSPPQTGLETQYF

size: NA
V: TRBV9
J: TRBJ2-2
D: TRBD2
DNA: TGTGCCAGCAGCATCCGGACTAGCTCCGGGGAGCTGTTTTTT
CDR3: CASSIRTSSGELFF

size: NA
V: TRBV7-2
J: TRBJ2-1
D: TRBD2
DNA: TGTGCCAGCAGGTCCCTAGCGGGATCCTACAATGAGCAGTTCTTC
CDR3: CASRSLAGSYNEQFF

size: NA
V: TRBV4-3
J: TRBJ2-7
D: TRBD1
DNA: TGCGCCAGCAGCCACGACAGGGAGAGCTCCTACGAGCAGTACTTC
CDR3: CASSHDRESSYEQYF

size: NA
V: TRBV29-1
J: TRBJ1-4
D: NA
DNA: TGCAGCGCCCAAGGGGTGGACACCACAACTAATGAAAAACTGTTTTTT
CDR3: CSAQGVDTTTNEKLFF

size: NA
V: TRBV5-1
J: TRBJ2-5
D: NA
DNA: TGCGCCAGCAGCGCCAACCAAGAGACCCAGTACTTC
CDR3: CASSANQETQYF

size: NA
V: TRBV19
J: TRBJ1-5
D: NA
DNA: TGTGCCAGTAGTAGAGGCGGGGCAGGGGTTTACAATCAGCCCCAGCATTTT
CDR3: CASSRGGAGVYNQPQHF

size: NA
V: TRBV27
J: TRBJ2-7
D: TRBD2
DNA: TGTGCCAGCAGTTTAACTAGCGGGATGTACGAGCAGTACTTC
CDR3: CASSLTSGMYEQYF

size: NA
V: TRBV5-1
J: TRBJ2-1
D: TRBD2
DNA: TGCGCCAGCAGCTGGGACGGGAGGCCAAATAACAATGAGCAGTTCTTC
CDR3: CASSWDGRPNNNEQFF

size: few
V: TRBV11-2
J: TRBJ2-7
D: NA
DNA: TGTGCCAGCAGCCTCGGGCCTACGCGCGAGCAGTACTTC
CDR3: CASSLGPTREQYF